This T cell receptor (beta chain) was sequenced during a study of shared clonotypes between healthy human individuals. Germline trimming cut 0 bases from V and 1 base from J; bases unmatched to any gene: 8. Germline V gene lookup returns CDR1 SGDLS and CDR2 YYNGEE. The CDR3 extends over 17 amino acids. The donor cohort consisted entirely of Caucasian adults residing in Nashville, Tennessee. Memory CD4+ cells were the fraction left after CD45RA+ naive selection. At deep level, the assay was performed. Across several immunoSEQ plates, the genomic DNA of each subset was split evenly. Only in-frame clones appear in the TCRdb table, and some are missing; sequencing was by immunoSEQ multiplex PCR. The table has roughly 1.5 million clones, 98% seen once; the top ten hold about 0.45%.

The clonotype comes from a man aged 25 to 40 in good health. This rearrangement joins TRBV9 to TRBJ2-5; TRBD2 matches at 8 bases. The specimen sequenced was naive CD4+ T cells sorted from blood. Indicated subset: CD45RA+ positively selected. The CDR3 DNA reads TGTGCCAGCAGCGTAGCTTTCTCGGGACTAGTCCAAGAGACCCAGTACTTC. Residues: CASSVAFSGLVQETQYF.